This T cell receptor (beta chain) was sequenced for a study of T cell repertoires in cytomegalovirus infection. The overall study: CMV infection and matching HLA type were both indicated by public TCR beta signatures.

This CDR3 is 16 amino acids long. Germline V lookup: CDR1 SGHVS, CDR2 FQNEAQ. Trimming cost V 3 bases and J 5 bases; bases outside gene matches: 9. Study results and limitations: CMV-specific HLA-C-restricted TCR beta clonotypes dominated the ex vivo response. Cumulative frequency of public TCR beta families picked out carriers of CMV plus the relevant HLA.

This clonotype was counted ten times or more. Its specificity is not known. TCRdb recomputed calls from the reads with MiXCR, one row per CDR3 protein. Of some 600,000 distinct CDR3 sequences in the sample, approximately 25% were seen once. The chain is built from TRBV7-8 and TRBJ2-1; 8 bases line up with TRBD2. The receptor's source is a human donor in good health (CMV status not recorded). Some clones in this sample may be carry-over from other donors' samples. Input material: CD8+ T cells from PBMCs. The CDR3, as DNA: TGTGCCAGCAGCTTTTGGGAGGGACTAGACCACAATGAGCAGTTCTTC. Translated, it gives CASSFWEGLDHNEQFF. Supplemented by reference TRBV7-8 and TRBJ2-1, the full variable domain reads GAGVSQSPRYKVAKRGQDVALRCDPISGHVSLFWYQQALGQGPEFLTYFQNEAQLDKSGLPSDRFFAERPEGSVSTLKIQRTQQEDSAVYLCASSFWEGLDHNEQFFGPGTRLTVL.